This TCR beta chain was captured in a study of breast tumors, draining lymph nodes, adjacent tissues (dated by TCRdb to about 2016). Concerning the study at large: The study compared TCR beta repertoires across tumor, adjacent nontumor tissue and axillary lymph nodes from breast cancer patients. The study was designed to assess the relationships and possible T-cell exchange between tumor, surrounding tissue and draining lymph node repertoires in human breast cancer. The investigation overall reported the following: Tumor and nontumor tissue repertoires were found to be significantly more similar in luminal-like than in basal-like breast cancer. Tumors showed preferential V and J gene usage, and their T-cell repertoire diversity fell below that of lymph nodes yet above that of nontumor tissue. The conclusion that tumor T cells originate in lymph nodes was framed as consistent with a hypothesis rather than directly demonstrated. The data were considered consistent with most tumor T cells being derived from the lymph node and subsequently expanding within tumor tissue.

This clonotype came up many times. It lacks a known antigen. Base qualities are not provided; no much larger clone lies one nucleotide away. Lymph node samples were obtained from the axillary draining lymph nodes of breast cancer patients. TCRdb lists the instrument as Illumina HiSeq 2000. TCR beta chain libraries were generated through multiplex PCR amplification. High-throughput sequencing was used to analyze the amplified TCR beta chain products. Using fastp trimming at Q25 and MiXCR clonotype assembly, TCRdb reanalyzed the public sequencing data and kept in-frame beta chains. Records with the same CDR3 protein are collapsed into one entry carrying the most frequent genes and DNA. Within this sample are 85,000 to 120,000 distinct CDR3 sequences, with about 31% of them counted one time only. Less than 6% of the sample is in the top ten clones. Inclusive of the bounding cysteine and phenylalanine, the CDR3 is 13 residues long. Only the CDR3 DNA is retained, 39 bases long and in frame from the first base. CDR1 and CDR2 were assigned from the germline V gene (reference sequence) as DFQATT and SNEGSKA. Here V drops 6 bases and J drops 8 bases, and the junction holds 9 bases not matched to any gene.

The sequencing input was axillary lymph node tissue. This receptor was identified in a female donor with breast cancer. Some clones in this sample may be carry-over from other donors' samples. In this chain, TRBV20-1 is recombined with TRBJ1-4; the central 7 bases match TRBD1. The bases are TGCAGTGCCCCGACAGGGAGCAGGGAAAAACTGTTTTTT. This is translated as CSAPTGSREKLFF.